The T cell receptor beta chain described here comes from a study of Ad26.COV2.S vaccination and SARS-CoV-2 variants. Across the study: Enrolled in COV1001, the donor was in the Ad26.COV2.S trial arm, which received the vaccine.

Here immunoSEQ multiplex PCR was the method, and the copy in TCRdb shows in-frame clones only, minus some. The sample consists of around 300,000 clones, approximately 90% of them appearing once. Germline-derived CDR1 and CDR2 are MNHEY and SMNVEV (reference sequence). V trimming: 5 bases; J trimming: 4 bases; junction bases outside the gene matches: 18. CDR3 size: 18 residues. Treatment described: around 19 received Ad26.COV2.S at low or high dose, single or two shots; about 5 received placebo; per-sample allocation not given. It was on day 63 after the first vaccine or placebo injection that samples were taken. An adult donor aged 18-55 years was enrolled in Boston.

The V gene is TRBV27, the J gene TRBJ2-7; 9 bases align to TRBD2. The material was peripheral blood, obtained in a trial of Ad26.COV2.S vaccine versus placebo. This receptor was obtained from a person aged 18-65 years who received the Ad26.COV2.S COVID-19 vaccine or a placebo. CDR3 DNA sequence: TGTGCCAGCAGTCCGGCGAATGCGTGGCTAGCGGGAAGGTACGAGCAGTACTTC. Translated, it gives CASSPANAWLAGRYEQYF.